The source of this TCR beta chain is a study of cytomegalovirus exposure and HLA in healthy donors. Study-wide results and limits: Being productive about 87% or about 30% of the time was typical of most TCR beta V segments in an earlier analysis. Accurate prediction of most subjects' HLA-A and HLA-B alleles from TCR beta sequences was reported.

13 Jbeta primers and 60 Vbeta primers were used for the PCR. Generated by immunoSEQ multiplex PCR, the TCRdb table keeps only in-frame clones and is missing some. The table has over 100,000 clones, more than 60% seen once; the top ten hold around 2.1%. CDR1 SGDLS and CDR2 YYNGEE come from the germline V gene. The CDR3 runs 16 residues. J gave up 0 bases and V 0 bases, and 5 bases lay outside the gene matches. Notes on this clone: What it binds is unknown. The sample has other DNA sequences that encode this CDR3 too.

Material: PBMCs. This sequence joins TRBV9 and TRBJ1-1, with 7 nucleotides matching TRBD1. The sequence came from a woman in her forties in good health and CMV-seropositive. The CDR3 here is CASSVDAGGLNTEAFF. For the CDR3, the DNA is TGTGCCAGCAGCGTAGATGCAGGGGGATTGAACACTGAAGCTTTCTTT.